The 11 T cell receptor beta chains reported below all come from one sample, sequenced in a study of cytomegalovirus exposure and HLA in healthy donors (dated by TCRdb to between 2016 and 2019). The method was the immunoSEQ multiplex PCR assay. A mixture of 60 forward primers for TCR Vbeta segments and 13 reverse primers for TCR Jbeta segments was used in the multiplex PCR. TCRdb stores this immuneACCESS table with in-frame sequences only. Part of the clones is absent; in the studies checked, under half of the shortfall reflects unresolved V genes, and no reason is known for the rest. The sample profile shows around 99,000 clones; roughly 69% of them were found once. The biggest ten clones account for approximately 5.4% of the sample. Material: PBMCs. These receptors were obtained from a woman between 65 and 79 years old in good health and CMV-seropositive.

The chain joins TRBV2 to TRBJ2-1, with 11 positions matching TRBD2. The V segment lost 5 bases and the J segment 8 bases; nucleotides outside the gene matches: 11. The CDR3 spans 16 residues. Per germline, CDR1 SNHLY and CDR2 FYNNEI. The CDR3 reads CASSTQTSGVGDEQFF. The CDR3 nucleotides read TGTGCCAGCAGTACCCAGACTAGCGGGGTCGGGGATGAGCAGTTCTTC.

The CDR3 DNA follows: TGTGCCAGCACTAGTAGGTTTGGAGAGACCCAGTACTTC. Encoded protein: CASTSRFGETQYF. The gene calls are TRBV6-6 and TRBJ2-5; D is unclear. This CDR3 has 13 amino acids. CDR1 MNHNY and CDR2 SVGAGI come from the germline V gene (reference sequence). Trimming pared 7 bases from V and 4 bases from J, leaving 13 bases between.

The chain employs TRBV5-1 and TRBJ1-5; a possible D gene is TRBD1 (6 bases). CDR1 is SGHRS, CDR2 YFSETQ, per germline. This CDR3 comprises 15 residues. V shed 4 bases and J shed 3 bases, with 14 bases lying between them. The CDR3 here is CASSKGGQYNQPQHF. The CDR3 coding sequence is TGCGCCAGCAGCAAAGGAGGACAGTACAATCAGCCCCAGCATTTT.

V gene TRBV14 combines with J gene TRBJ2-4, with a possible D match to TRBD2 (5 bases). Trimming stripped 4 bases from V and 9 bases from J, with 16 bases between. The CDR3 totals 14 residues. Germline values: CDR1 SGHDN, CDR2 FVKESK. CDR3 nucleotides: TGTGCCAGCAGCCCACTAGGGTCAGGTCGCATTCAGTACTTC. This translates into CASSPLGSGRIQYF. The full variable domain, in which reference TRBV14 and TRBJ2-4 provide the parts outside the CDR3, is EAGVTQFPSHSVIEKGQTVTLRCDPISGHDNLYWYRRVMGKEIKFLLHFVKESKQDESGMPNNRFLAERTGGTYSTLKVQPAELEDSGVYFCASSPLGSGRIQYFGAGTRLSVL.

This chain uses TRBV4-3 with TRBJ1-2, with TRBD1 matching over 10 bases. CDR1 and CDR2 (germline): LGHNA, YSLEER. CDR3 length: 17 amino acids. V shed 2 bases, J shed 0 bases, and the junction held 6 bases outside the gene matches. The CDR3 loop is CASSQRTGTGANYGYTF. CDR3 coding DNA: TGCGCCAGCAGCCAACGAACCGGGACAGGGGCTAACTATGGCTACACCTTC.

The chain employs TRBV5-1 and TRBJ1-5, with 7 nucleotides matching TRBD1. V trimming: 0 bases; J trimming: 3 bases; junction bases outside the gene matches: 3. The CDR3 sequence is 15 residues long. Germline CDR1 reads SGHRS; CDR2 reads YFSETQ. CDR3 in DNA: TGCGCCAGCAGCTTGGAAGGACAGGACAATCAGCCCCAGCATTTT. Amino acid sequence: CASSLEGQDNQPQHF.

This clone turned up a few times. The chain joins TRBV7-2 to TRBJ1-1; TRBD1 matches 9 bases. Per the germline V gene, CDR1 is SGHTA and CDR2 is FQGNSA. Trimming at V came to 4 bases and at J to 3 bases, leaving 3 bases not matched to a gene. The CDR3 totals 14 residues. CDR3 region: CASSSRQGDTEAFF. Written as DNA, the CDR3 is TGTGCCAGCAGCTCCCGACAGGGGGACACTGAAGCTTTCTTT.

Written as DNA, the CDR3 is TGTGCCACCCACTCCGGGGTCTTTGGCGAAAAACTGTTTTTT. This gives the protein CATHSGVFGEKLFF. V usage is TRBV6-1 and J usage is TRBJ1-4; no firm D call. The CDR3 covers 14 residues. CDR1 is MNHNS, CDR2 SASEGT, per germline. V was trimmed by 10 bases and J by 8 bases, leaving 20 bases between them.

This chain uses TRBV6-6 with TRBJ2-7, with D perhaps TRBD2 (5 bases). CDR3 length: 12 residues. V was cut by 5 bases and J by 8 bases, with 13 bases left in between. The germline gives CDR1 MNHNY, CDR2 SVGAGI (reference sequence). The CDR3 coding sequence is TGTGCCAGCAGTCCCCCCACGGGGAAGCAGTACTTC. Translating gives CASSPPTGKQYF.

The gene calls are TRBV5-4 and TRBJ2-7, with D perhaps matching TRBD1 (5 bases). The CDR3 length is 14 residues. Trimming left V 3 bases short and J 2 bases short, with 12 bases between. Germline lookup yields CDR1 SGHNT and CDR2 YYREEE (reference sequence). The CDR3 here is CASSSPGFPYEQYF. CDR3 bases: TGTGCCAGCAGCTCACCAGGGTTTCCCTACGAGCAGTACTTC. Looking up the rest from reference TRBV5-4 and TRBJ2-7 gives the full variable domain: ETGVTQSPTHLIKTRGQQVTLRCSSQSGHNTVSWYQQALGQGPQFIFQYYREEENGRGNFPPRFSGLQFPNYSSELNVNALELDDSALYLCASSSPGFPYEQYFGPGTRLTVT.

The chain has TRBV12-2 and TRBJ2-7; the D call TRBD2 from the table was never checked on the DNA. TRBV12-2 constitutes a pseudogene. This CDR3 is 15 amino acids long. The CDR3 loop reads CASRLFRGSSYEQYF. CDR3 nucleotides: TGTGCAAGTCGCTTATTTCGGGGGAGTTCCTACGAGCAGTACTTC.